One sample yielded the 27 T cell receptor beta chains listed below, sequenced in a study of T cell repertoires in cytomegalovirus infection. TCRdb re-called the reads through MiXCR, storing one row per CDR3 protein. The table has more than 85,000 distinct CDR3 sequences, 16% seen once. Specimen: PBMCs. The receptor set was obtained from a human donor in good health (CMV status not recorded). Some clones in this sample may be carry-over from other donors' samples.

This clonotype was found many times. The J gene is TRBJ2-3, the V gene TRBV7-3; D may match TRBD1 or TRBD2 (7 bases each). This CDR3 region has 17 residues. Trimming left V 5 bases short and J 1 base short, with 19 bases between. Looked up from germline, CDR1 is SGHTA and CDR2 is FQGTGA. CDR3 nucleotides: TGTGCCAGCAGCCCAGGGGGGGGGATTGGGGGCACAGATACGCAGTATTTT. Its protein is CASSPGGGIGGTDTQYF. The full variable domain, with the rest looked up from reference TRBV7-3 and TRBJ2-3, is GAGVSQTPSNKVTEKGKYVELRCDPISGHTALYWYRQSLGQGPEFLIYFQGTGAADDSGLPNDRFFAVRPEGSVSTLKIQRTERGDSAVYLCASSPGGGIGGTDTQYFGPGTRLTVL.

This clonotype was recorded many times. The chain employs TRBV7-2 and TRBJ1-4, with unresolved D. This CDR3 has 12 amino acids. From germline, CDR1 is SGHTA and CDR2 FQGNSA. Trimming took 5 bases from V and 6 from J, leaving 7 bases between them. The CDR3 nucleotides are TGTGCCAGCAGCCGACCCTATGAAAAACTGTTTTTT. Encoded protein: CASSRPYEKLFF.

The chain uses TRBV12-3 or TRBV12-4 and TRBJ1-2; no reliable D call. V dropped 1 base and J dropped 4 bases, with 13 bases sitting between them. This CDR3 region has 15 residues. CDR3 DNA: TGTGCCAGCAGTTTAGGTGGAGCGCGGAGCTATGGCTACACCTTC. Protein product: CASSLGGARSYGYTF.

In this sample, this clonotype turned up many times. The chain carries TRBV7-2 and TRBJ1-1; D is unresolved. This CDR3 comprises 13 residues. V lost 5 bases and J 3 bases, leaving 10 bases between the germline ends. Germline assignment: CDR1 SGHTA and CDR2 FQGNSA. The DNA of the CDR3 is TGTGCCAGCAGCCCTGGGAGGTACACTGAAGCTTTCTTT. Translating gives CASSPGRYTEAFF.

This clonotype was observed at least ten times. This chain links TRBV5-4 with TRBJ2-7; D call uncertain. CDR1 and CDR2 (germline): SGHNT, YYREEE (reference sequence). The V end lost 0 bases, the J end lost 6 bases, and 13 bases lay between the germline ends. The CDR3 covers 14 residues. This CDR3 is CASSLARNTGEQYF. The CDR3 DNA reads TGTGCCAGCAGCTTGGCCCGTAATACGGGCGAGCAGTACTTC.

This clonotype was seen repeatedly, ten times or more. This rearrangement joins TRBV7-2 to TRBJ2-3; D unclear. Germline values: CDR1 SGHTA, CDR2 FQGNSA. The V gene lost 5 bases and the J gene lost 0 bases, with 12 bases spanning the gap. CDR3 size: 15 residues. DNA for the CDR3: TGTGCCAGCAGCCTTCAGACACCTAGCACAGATACGCAGTATTTT. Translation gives CASSLQTPSTDTQYF.

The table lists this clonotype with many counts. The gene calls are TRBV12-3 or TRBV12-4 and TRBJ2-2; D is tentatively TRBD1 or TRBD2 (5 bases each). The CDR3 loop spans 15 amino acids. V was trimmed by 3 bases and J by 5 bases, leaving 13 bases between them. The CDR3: CASSFSVKGTGELFF. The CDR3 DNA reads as TGTGCCAGCAGTTTTAGCGTTAAGGGGACCGGGGAGCTGTTTTTT.

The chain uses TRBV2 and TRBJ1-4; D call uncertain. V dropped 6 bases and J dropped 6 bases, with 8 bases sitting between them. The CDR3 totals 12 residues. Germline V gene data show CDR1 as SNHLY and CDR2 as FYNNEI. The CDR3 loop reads CASRRDDEKLFF. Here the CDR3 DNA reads TGTGCCAGCAGGAGGGATGATGAAAAACTGTTTTTT.

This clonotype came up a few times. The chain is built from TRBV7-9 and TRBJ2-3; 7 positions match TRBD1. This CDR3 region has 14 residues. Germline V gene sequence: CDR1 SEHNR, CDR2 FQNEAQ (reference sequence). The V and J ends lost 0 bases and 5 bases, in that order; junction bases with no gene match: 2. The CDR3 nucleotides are TGTGCCAGCAGCTTAGCAGGGGGCTTAGATACGCAGTATTTT. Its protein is CASSLAGGLDTQYF. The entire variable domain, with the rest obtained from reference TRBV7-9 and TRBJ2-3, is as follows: DTGVSQNPRHKITKRGQNVTFRCDPISEHNRLYWYRQTLGQGPEFLTYFQNEAQLEKSRLLSDRFSAERPKGSFSTLEIQRTEQGDSAMYLCASSLAGGLDTQYFGPGTRLTVL.

The CDR3 spells CASRAGTKDDEQFF. CDR3 nucleotides: TGTGCCAGCAGGGCCGGGACTAAGGACGATGAGCAGTTCTTC. The rearrangement joins TRBV7-4 to TRBJ2-1; 7 bases match TRBD2. The germline V gene encodes CDR1 SGHVT and CDR2 SQSDAQ. Trimming at V came to 6 bases and at J to 8 bases, leaving 10 bases not matched to a gene. This CDR3 is 14 amino acids long. The variable domain in full, with the rest retrieved from reference TRBV7-4 and TRBJ2-1, is GAGVSQSPRYKVAKRGRDVALRCDSISGHVTLYWYRQTLGQGSEVLTYSQSDAQRDKSGRPSGRFSAERPERSVSTLKIQRTEQGDSAVYLCASRAGTKDDEQFFGPGTRLTVL.

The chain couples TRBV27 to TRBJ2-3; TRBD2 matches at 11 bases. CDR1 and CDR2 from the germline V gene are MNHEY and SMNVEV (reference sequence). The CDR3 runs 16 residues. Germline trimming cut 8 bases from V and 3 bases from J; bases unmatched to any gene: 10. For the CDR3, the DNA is TGTGCCAGCTCGAAATTAGCGGGGGGGCGGACAGATACGCAGTATTTT. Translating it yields CASSKLAGGRTDTQYF.

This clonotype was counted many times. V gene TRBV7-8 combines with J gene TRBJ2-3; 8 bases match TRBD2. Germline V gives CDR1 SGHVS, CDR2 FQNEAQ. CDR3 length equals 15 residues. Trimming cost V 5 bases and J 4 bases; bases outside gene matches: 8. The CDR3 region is CASSPTGTRADTQYF. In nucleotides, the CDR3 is TGTGCCAGCAGCCCCACCGGGACTAGGGCAGATACGCAGTATTTT.

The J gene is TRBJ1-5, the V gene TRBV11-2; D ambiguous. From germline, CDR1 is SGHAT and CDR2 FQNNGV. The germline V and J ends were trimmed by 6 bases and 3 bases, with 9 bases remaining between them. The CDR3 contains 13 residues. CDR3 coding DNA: TGTGCCAGCAGTATAGGCCTCAATCAGCCCCAGCATTTT. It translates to CASSIGLNQPQHF.

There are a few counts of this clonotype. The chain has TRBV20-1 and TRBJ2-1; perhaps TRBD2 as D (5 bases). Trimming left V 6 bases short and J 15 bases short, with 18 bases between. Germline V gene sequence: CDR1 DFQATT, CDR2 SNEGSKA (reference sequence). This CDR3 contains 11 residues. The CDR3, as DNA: TGCAGTGCCCATCTGGCGGGCCCTACGTTCTTC. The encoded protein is CSAHLAGPTFF.

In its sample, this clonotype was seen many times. CDR3 in DNA: TGTGCCAGCAGTTCACGACCGGGACTAGCCCCGGATGAGACCCAGTACTTC. Amino acid sequence: CASSSRPGLAPDETQYF. This chain joins TRBV6-2 or TRBV6-3 and TRBJ2-5; 9 nucleotides match TRBD2. The V gene end was trimmed by 4 bases and the J gene end by 5 bases; junction bases not matched to a gene: 14. The V gene's germline CDR1 is MNHEY and CDR2 SVGEGT. The CDR3 runs 17 residues.

CDR3 coding DNA: TGTGCCACCAGCAGATATTCAGGGGTCGGACCCTCCTATGGCTACACCTTC. Translation: CATSRYSGVGPSYGYTF. This chain links TRBV15 with TRBJ1-2; TRBD1 might be the D (6 bases). Trimming pared 2 bases from V and 4 bases from J, leaving 20 bases between. CDR1 and CDR2 from the germline V gene are LNHNV and YYDKDF (reference sequence). The CDR3 is made up of 17 amino acids.

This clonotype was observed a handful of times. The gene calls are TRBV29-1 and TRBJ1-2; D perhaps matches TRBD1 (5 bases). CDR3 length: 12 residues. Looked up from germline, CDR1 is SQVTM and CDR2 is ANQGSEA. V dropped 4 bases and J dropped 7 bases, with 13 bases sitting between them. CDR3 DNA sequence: TGCAGCGTTGGGTCCCTGGGGCTTGGCTACACCTTC. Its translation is CSVGSLGLGYTF. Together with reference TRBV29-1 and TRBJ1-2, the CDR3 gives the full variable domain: SAVISQKPSRDICQRGTSLTIQCQVDSQVTMMFWYRQQPGQSLTLIATANQGSEATYESGFVIDKFPISRPNLTFSTLTVSNMSPEDSSIYLCSVGSLGLGYTFGSGTRLTVV.

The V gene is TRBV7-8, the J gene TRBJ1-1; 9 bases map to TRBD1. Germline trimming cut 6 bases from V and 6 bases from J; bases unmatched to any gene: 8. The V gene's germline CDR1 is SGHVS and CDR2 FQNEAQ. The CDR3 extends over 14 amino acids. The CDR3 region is CASSPGTGMAEAFF. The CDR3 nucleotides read TGTGCCAGCAGTCCCGGGACAGGGATGGCTGAAGCTTTCTTT.

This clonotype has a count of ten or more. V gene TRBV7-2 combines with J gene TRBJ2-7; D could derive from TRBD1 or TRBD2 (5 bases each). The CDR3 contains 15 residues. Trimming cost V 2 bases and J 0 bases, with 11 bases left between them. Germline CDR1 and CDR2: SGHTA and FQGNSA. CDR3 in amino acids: CASSLRGPSSYEQYF. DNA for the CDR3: TGTGCCAGCAGCTTAAGGGGACCCAGCTCCTACGAGCAGTACTTC.

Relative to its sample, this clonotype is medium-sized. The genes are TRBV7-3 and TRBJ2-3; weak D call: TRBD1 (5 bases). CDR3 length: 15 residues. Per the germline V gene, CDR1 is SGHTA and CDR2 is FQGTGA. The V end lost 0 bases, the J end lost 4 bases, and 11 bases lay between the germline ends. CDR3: CASSLTGARADTQYF. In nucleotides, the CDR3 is TGTGCCAGCAGCTTAACAGGGGCGAGAGCAGATACGCAGTATTTT.

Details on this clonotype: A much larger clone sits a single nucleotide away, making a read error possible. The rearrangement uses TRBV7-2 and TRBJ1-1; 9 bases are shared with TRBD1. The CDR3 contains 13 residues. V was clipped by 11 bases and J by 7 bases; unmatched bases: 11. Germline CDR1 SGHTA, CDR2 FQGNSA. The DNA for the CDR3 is TGTGCCTCTCGCCGGACAGGGGTTGGTGAAGCTTTCTTT. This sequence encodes CASRRTGVGEAFF. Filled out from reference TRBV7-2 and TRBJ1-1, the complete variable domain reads GAGVSQSPSNKVTEKGKDVELRCDPISGHTALYWYRQSLGQGLEFLIYFQGNSAPDKSGLPSDRFSAERTGGSVSTLTIQRTQQEDSAVYLCASRRTGVGEAFFGQGTRLTVV.

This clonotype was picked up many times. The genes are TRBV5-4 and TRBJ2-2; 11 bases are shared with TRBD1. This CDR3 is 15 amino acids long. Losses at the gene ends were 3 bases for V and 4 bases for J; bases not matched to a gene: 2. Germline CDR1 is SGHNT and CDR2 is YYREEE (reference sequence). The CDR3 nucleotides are TGTGCCAGCAGCTCCGGGACAGGGGGCACCGGGGAGCTGTTTTTT. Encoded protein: CASSSGTGGTGELFF.

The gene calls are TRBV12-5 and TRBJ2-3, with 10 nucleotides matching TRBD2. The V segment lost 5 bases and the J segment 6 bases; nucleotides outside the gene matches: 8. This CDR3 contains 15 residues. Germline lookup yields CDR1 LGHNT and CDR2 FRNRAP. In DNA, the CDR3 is TGTGCTAGTGGTACCGGGACTAGCGTATCGGATACGCAGTATTTT. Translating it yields CASGTGTSVSDTQYF.

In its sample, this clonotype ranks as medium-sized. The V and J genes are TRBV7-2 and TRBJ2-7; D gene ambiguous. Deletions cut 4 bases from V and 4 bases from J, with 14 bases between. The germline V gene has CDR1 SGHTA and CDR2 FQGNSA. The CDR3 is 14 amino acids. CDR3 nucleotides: TGTGCCAGCAGCTACGGCATAAATATGTACGAGCAGTACTTC. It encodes CASSYGINMYEQYF. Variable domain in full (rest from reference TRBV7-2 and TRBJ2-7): GAGVSQSPSNKVTEKGKDVELRCDPISGHTALYWYRQSLGQGLEFLIYFQGNSAPDKSGLPSDRFSAERTGGSVSTLTIQRTQQEDSAVYLCASSYGINMYEQYFGPGTRLTVT.

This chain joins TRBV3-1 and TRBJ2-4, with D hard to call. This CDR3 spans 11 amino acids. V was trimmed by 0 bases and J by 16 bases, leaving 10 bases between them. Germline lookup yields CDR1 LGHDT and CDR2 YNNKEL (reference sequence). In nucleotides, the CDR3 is TGTGCCAGCAGCCAAGATCTAAGGATTTACTTC. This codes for CASSQDLRIYF.

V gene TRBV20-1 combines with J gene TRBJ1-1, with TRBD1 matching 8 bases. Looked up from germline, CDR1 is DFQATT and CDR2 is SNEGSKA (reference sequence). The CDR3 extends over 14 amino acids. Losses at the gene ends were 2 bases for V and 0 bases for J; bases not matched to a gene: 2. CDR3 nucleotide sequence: TGCAGTGCTAGAAAGGACAGGGTGAACACTGAAGCTTTCTTT. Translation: CSARKDRVNTEAFF.

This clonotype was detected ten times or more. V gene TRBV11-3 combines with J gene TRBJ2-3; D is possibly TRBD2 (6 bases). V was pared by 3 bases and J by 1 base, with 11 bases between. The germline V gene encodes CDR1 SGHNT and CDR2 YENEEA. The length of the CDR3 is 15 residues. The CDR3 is CASSFRGLGTDTQYF. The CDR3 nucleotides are TGTGCCAGCAGCTTTAGGGGACTGGGCACAGATACGCAGTATTTT. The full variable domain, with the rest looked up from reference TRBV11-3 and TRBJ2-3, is EAGVVQSPRYKIIEKKQPVAFWCNPISGHNTLYWYLQNLGQGPELLIRYENEEAVDDSQLPKDRFSAERLKGVDSTLKIQPAELGDSAVYLCASSFRGLGTDTQYFGPGTRLTVL.